The entry below gives a single T cell receptor (beta chain) sequence along with its context. The length of the CDR3 is 15 residues. The germline V gene encodes CDR1 SGHAT and CDR2 FQDESV (reference sequence). The junction had 5 bases not matched to a gene; V was cut back by 2 bases and J by 2 bases. Profiling relied on immunoSEQ multiplex PCR, and the TCRdb table lists in-frame clones only, not all of them. The data contain roughly 72,000 clones, just under 95% of them singletons. The data are from a study of technical replicates of blood from a few donors. Sequencing was performed on T cells isolated from PBMCs. This TCR was recovered from a human donor in good health. The rearrangement joins TRBV11-1 to TRBJ2-7; 8 bases map to TRBD2. In nucleotides, the CDR3 is TGTGCCAGCAGCTTATTGGGACTAGGGGCCTACGAGCAGTACTTC. Its translation: CASSLLGLGAYEQYF.